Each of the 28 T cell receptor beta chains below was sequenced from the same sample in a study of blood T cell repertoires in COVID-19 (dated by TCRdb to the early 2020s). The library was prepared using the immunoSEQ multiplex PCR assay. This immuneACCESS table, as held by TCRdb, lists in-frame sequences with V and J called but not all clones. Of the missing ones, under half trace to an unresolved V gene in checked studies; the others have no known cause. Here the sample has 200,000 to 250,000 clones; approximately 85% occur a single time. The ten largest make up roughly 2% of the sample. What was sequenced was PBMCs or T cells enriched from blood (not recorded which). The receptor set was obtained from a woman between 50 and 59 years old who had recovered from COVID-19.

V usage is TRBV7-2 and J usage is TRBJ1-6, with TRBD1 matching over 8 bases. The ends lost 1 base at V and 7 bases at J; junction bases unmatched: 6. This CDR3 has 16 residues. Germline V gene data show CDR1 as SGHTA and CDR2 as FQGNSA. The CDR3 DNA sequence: TGTGCCAGCAGCTTAGTGCCAGGGGGCCACAATTCACCCCTCCACTTT. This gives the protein CASSLVPGGHNSPLHF.

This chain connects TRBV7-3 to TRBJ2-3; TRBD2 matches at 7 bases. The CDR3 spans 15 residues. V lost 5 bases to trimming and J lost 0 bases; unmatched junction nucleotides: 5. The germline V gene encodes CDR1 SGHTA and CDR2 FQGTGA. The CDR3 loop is CASSRLARSTDTQYF. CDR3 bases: TGTGCCAGCAGCAGACTAGCTCGTAGCACAGATACGCAGTATTTT.

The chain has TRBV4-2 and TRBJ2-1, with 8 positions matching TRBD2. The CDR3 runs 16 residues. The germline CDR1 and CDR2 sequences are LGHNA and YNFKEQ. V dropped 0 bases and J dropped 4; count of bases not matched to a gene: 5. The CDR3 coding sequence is TGTGCCAGCAGCCAAGAACCGGGGGGGGTTTACAATGAGCAGTTCTTC. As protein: CASSQEPGGVYNEQFF.

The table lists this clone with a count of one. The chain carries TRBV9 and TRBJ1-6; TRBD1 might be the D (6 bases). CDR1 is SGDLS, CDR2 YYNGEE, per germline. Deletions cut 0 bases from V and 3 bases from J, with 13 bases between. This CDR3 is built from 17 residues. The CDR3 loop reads CASSVAGGGDYNSPLHF. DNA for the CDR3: TGTGCCAGCAGCGTAGCGGGAGGGGGTGACTATAATTCACCCCTCCACTTT.

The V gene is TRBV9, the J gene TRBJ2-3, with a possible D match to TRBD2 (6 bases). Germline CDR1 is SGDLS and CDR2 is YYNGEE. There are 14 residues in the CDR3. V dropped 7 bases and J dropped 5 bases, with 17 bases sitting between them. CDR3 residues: CASAVGGMVDTQYF. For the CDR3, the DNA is TGTGCCAGCGCGGTGGGCGGGATGGTAGATACGCAGTATTTT.

The CDR3 region has the DNA TGTGCCTCCCCGGGGGGACCCACCGGGGAGCTGTTTTTT. This sequence encodes CASPGGPTGELFF. V and J are TRBV30 and TRBJ2-2; 7 nucleotides agree with TRBD2. The trim removed 7 bases at V and 4 bases at J, leaving 6 bases unmatched. Germline-derived CDR1 and CDR2 are GTSNPN and SVGIG (reference sequence). The CDR3 consists of 13 residues.

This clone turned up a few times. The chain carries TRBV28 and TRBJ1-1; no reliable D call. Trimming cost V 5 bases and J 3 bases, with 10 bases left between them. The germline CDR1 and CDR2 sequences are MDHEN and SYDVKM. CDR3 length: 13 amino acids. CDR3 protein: CASSGGTYTEAFF. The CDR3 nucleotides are TGTGCCAGCAGTGGCGGAACCTACACTGAAGCTTTCTTT.

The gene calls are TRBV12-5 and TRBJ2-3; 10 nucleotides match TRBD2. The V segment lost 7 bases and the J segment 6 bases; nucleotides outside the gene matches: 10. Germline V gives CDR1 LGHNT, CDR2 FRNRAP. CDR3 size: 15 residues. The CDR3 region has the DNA TGTGCTAGTGCCCTCATAGCGGGGGGTACCGATACGCAGTATTTT. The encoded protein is CASALIAGGTDTQYF.

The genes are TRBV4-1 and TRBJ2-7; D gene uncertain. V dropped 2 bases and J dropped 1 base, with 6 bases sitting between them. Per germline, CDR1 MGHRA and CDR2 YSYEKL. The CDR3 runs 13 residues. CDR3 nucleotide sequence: TGCGCCAGCAGCCAACGACTGTCCTACGAGCAGTACTTC. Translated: CASSQRLSYEQYF.

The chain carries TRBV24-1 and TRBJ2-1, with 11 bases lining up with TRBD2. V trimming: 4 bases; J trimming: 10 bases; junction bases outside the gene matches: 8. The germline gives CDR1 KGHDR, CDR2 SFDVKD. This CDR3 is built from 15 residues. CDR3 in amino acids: CATSELAGVQGEQFF. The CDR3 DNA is TGTGCCACCAGTGAACTAGCGGGGGTACAAGGGGAGCAGTTCTTC.

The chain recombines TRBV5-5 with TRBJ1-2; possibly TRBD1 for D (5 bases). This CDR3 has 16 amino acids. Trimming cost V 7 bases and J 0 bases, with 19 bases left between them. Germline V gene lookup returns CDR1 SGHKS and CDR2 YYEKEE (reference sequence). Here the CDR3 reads CASRPGDGLANYGYTF. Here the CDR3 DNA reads TGTGCCAGCCGCCCGGGGGACGGCTTAGCTAACTATGGCTACACCTTC.

CDR3 sequence (DNA): TGTGCCAGCAGTACCCGGCCGGGAGGGGGAGTGAGGGCCGGGGAGCTGTTTTTT. Its protein is CASSTRPGGGVRAGELFF. The genes are TRBV6-2 or TRBV6-3 and TRBJ2-2; 8 positions match TRBD2. CDR3 length equals 18 residues. CDR1 and CDR2 from the germline V gene are MNHEY and SVGEGT. Trimming took 5 bases from V and 6 from J; bases not matched to a gene: 17.

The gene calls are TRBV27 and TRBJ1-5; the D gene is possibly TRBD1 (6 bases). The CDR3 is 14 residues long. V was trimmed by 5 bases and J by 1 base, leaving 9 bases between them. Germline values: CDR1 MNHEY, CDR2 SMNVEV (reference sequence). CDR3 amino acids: CASSMGHSNQPQHF. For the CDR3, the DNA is TGTGCCAGCAGTATGGGACACAGCAATCAGCCCCAGCATTTT.

This CDR3 is CASSLGEYEQFF. The CDR3 DNA reads TGTGCCAGCAGCTTAGGGGAGTATGAGCAGTTCTTC. The chain uses TRBV7-9 and TRBJ2-1; weak D call: TRBD2 (5 bases). Per the germline V gene, CDR1 is SEHNR and CDR2 is FQNEAQ (reference sequence). Trimming shortened V by 1 base and J by 8 bases, and 6 bases separated the two germline ends. This CDR3 spans 12 amino acids.

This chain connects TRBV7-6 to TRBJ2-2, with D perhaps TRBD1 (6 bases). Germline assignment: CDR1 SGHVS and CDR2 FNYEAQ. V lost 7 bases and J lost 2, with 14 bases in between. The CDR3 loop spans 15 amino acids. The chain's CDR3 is CASTSRTANTGELFF. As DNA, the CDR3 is TGTGCCAGCACTTCGCGGACAGCAAACACCGGGGAGCTGTTTTTT.

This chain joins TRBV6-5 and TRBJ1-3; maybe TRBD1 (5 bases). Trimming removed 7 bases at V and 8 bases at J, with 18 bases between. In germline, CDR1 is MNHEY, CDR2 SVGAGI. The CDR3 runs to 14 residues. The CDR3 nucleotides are TGTGCCAGCAATTCAGGGTTTCAGTCAGACACCATATATTTT. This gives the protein CASNSGFQSDTIYF.

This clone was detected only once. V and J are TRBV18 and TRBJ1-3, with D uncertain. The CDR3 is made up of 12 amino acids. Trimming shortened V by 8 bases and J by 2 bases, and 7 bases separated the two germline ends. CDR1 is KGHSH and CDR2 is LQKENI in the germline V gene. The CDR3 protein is CASLYPGNTIYF. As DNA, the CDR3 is TGTGCCAGCCTTTATCCTGGAAACACCATATATTTT.

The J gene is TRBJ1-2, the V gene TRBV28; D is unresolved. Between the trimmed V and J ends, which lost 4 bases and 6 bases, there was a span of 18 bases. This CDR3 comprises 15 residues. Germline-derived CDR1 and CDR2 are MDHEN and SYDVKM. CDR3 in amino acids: CASSSGGGEENGYTF. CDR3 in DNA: TGTGCCAGCAGTTCCGGTGGCGGGGAGGAAAATGGCTACACCTTC.

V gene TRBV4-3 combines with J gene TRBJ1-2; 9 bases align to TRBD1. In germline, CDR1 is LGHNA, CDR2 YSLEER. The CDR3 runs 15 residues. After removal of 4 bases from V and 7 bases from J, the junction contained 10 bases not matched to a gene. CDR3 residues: CASSPQGALGAGYTF. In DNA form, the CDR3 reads TGCGCCAGCAGCCCACAGGGGGCGCTTGGAGCTGGCTACACCTTC.

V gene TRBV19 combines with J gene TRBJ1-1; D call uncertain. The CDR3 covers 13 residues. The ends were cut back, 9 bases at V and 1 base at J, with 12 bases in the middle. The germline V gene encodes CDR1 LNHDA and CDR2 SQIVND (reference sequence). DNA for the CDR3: TGTGCCAGCAGAACACCCCCGAACACTGAAGCTTTCTTT. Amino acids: CASRTPPNTEAFF.

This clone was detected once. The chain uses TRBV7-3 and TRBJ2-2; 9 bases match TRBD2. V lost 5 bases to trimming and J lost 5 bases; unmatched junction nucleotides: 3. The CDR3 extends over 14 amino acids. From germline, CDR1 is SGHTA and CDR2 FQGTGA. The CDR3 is CASSTGLATGELFF. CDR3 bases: TGTGCCAGCAGCACGGGACTAGCTACCGGGGAGCTGTTTTTT.

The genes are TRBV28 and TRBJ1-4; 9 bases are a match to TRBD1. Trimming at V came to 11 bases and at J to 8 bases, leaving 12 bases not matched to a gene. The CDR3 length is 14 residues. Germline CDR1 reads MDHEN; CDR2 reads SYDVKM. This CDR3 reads CACSRGTGSEKLFF. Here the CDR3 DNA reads TGTGCCTGTTCGAGGGGGACAGGGTCGGAAAAACTGTTTTTT. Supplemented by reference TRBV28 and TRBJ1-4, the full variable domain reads DVKVTQSSRYLVKRTGEKVFLECVQDMDHENMFWYRQDPGLGLRLIYFSYDVKMKEKGDIPEGYSVSREKKERFSLILESASTNQTSMYLCACSRGTGSEKLFFGSGTQLSVL.

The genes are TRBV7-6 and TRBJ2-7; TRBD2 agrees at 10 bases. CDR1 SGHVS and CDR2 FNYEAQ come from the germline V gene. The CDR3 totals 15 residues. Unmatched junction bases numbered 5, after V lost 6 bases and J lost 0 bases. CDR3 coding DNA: TGTGCCAGCAGTCTAGCGGGGGACAGCTCCTACGAGCAGTACTTC. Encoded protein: CASSLAGDSSYEQYF.

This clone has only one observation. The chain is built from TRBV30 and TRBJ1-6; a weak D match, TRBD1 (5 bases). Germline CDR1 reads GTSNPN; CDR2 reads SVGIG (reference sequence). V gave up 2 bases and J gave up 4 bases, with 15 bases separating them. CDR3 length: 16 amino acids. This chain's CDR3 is CAWSQLRTSYNSPLHF. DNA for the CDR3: TGTGCCTGGAGTCAGCTCCGGACATCTTATAATTCACCCCTCCACTTT.

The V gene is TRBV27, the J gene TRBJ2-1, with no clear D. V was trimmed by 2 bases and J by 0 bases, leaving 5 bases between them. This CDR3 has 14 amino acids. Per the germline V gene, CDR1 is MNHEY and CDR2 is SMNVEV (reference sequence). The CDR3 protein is CASSLISSYNEQFF. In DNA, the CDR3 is TGTGCCAGCAGTTTAATCAGCTCCTACAATGAGCAGTTCTTC.

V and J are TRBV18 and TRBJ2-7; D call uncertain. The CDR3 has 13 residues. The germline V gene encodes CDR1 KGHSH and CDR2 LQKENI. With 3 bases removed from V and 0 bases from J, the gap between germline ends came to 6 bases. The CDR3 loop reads CASSPASSYEQYF. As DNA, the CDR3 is TGTGCCAGCTCACCGGCCAGCTCCTACGAGCAGTACTTC.

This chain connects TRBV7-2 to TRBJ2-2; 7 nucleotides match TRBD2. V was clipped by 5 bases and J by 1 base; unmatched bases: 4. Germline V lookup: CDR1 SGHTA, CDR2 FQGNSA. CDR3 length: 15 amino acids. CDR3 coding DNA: TGTGCCAGCAGCCCCGGACTAGTGAACACCGGGGAGCTGTTTTTT. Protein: CASSPGLVNTGELFF.

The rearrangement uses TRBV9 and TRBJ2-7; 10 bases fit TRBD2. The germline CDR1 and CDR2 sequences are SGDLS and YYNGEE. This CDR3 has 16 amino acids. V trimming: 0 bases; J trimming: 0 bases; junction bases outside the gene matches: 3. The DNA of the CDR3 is TGTGCCAGCAGCGTAGGACTAGCGGGTAGCTCCTACGAGCAGTACTTC. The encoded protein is CASSVGLAGSSYEQYF.